This section outlines one TCR beta chain sequence together with its context. As to treatment: oral pan-JAK inhibitor, 5-10 mg twice daily. The CDR3 is 15 residues long. Losses at the gene ends were 5 bases for V and 0 bases for J; bases not matched to a gene: 3. Germline loops: CDR1 LNHNV, CDR2 YYDKDF (reference sequence). Extracted RNA was reverse transcribed, and the resulting cDNA served as sequencing template. Repertoires were generated with immunoSEQ multiplex PCR, while TCRdb's copy carries only in-frame clones and drops some. The table records tens of thousands of clones, 25% to 35% of them present only once. The data derive from a study of CD8+ T cells in alopecia areata.

The sequence derives from a human donor with alopecia areata. The V call is TRBV15, the J call TRBJ1-5; 8 nucleotides line up with TRBD1. The source was CD8+ T cells sorted from blood, collected at week 4, from a patient treated with tofacitinib. The CDR3 DNA reads as TGTGCCACCAGCTACGACAGGGGTAGCAATCAGCCCCAGCATTTT. Translating it yields CATSYDRGSNQPQHF.